Presented here are 27 T cell receptor beta chains from one specimen sequenced in a study of PD-L1 blockade in urothelial cancer. TCRdb keeps only in-frame clones here, not all; method: immunoSEQ multiplex PCR. The sample includes 37,000 or so clones, over 70% of them seen just once. Time point noted: pretreatment peripheral blood. This specimen consisted of PBMCs, obtained around atezolizumab (anti-PD-L1) treatment. Receptors were obtained from a man aged 60-69 years with urothelial cancer.

The V and J genes are TRBV7-3 and TRBJ2-3, with unresolved D. Germline loops: CDR1 SGHTA, CDR2 FQGTGA. The CDR3 loop spans 14 amino acids. V was pared by 1 base and J by 4 bases, with 9 bases between. Here the CDR3 reads CASSLKVAPDTQYF. CDR3 nucleotide sequence: TGTGCCAGCAGCTTAAAGGTAGCTCCAGATACGCAGTATTTT.

The chain carries TRBV7-2 and TRBJ2-7; 8 bases fit TRBD2. Germline V CDR1 and CDR2: SGHTA, FQGNSA. The CDR3 consists of 14 residues. J was trimmed by 0 bases and V by 5 bases; bases with no gene match: 3. The CDR3: CASSISGSSYEQYF. The CDR3 nucleotides are TGTGCCAGCAGCATCAGCGGGAGCTCCTACGAGCAGTACTTC.

This chain joins TRBV15 and TRBJ2-7, with TRBD1 matching 8 bases. CDR1 LNHNV and CDR2 YYDKDF come from the germline V gene (reference sequence). After removal of 0 bases from V and 2 bases from J, the junction contained 18 bases not matched to a gene. The CDR3 covers 20 residues. The CDR3 is CATSREGPDRVHIWAYEQYF. As DNA, the CDR3 is TGTGCCACCAGCAGAGAAGGTCCGGACAGGGTACATATTTGGGCCTACGAGCAGTACTTC.

The J gene is TRBJ2-1, the V gene TRBV6-4; 8 nucleotides agree with TRBD2. The length of the CDR3 is 15 residues. Germline V gene lookup returns CDR1 MRHNA and CDR2 SNTAGT. The V and J ends lost 6 bases and 10 bases, in that order; junction bases with no gene match: 14. CDR3 DNA: TGTGCCAGCAGCCTCCGGGGGGGGCAAATAAACGAGCAGTTCTTC. It specifies CASSLRGGQINEQFF.

The rearrangement links TRBV6-6 to TRBJ2-3; the D gene is possibly TRBD1 (5 bases). This CDR3 has 14 amino acids. Germline V lookup: CDR1 MNHNY, CDR2 SVGAGI (reference sequence). The germline V and J ends were trimmed by 4 bases and 2 bases, with 10 bases remaining between them. DNA for the CDR3: TGTGCCAGCAGTTTGTACAGGACCACAGATACGCAGTATTTT. Translation: CASSLYRTTDTQYF.

V is TRBV11-2 and J is TRBJ2-3, with 10 bases aligning to TRBD2. Losses at the gene ends were 5 bases for V and 3 bases for J; bases not matched to a gene: 5. The CDR3 contains 15 residues. The germline CDR1 and CDR2 sequences are SGHAT and FQNNGV. This CDR3 is CASSLWTSGTDTQYF. The CDR3 region has the DNA TGTGCCAGCAGCCTGTGGACTAGCGGAACAGATACGCAGTATTTT.

The rearrangement links TRBV7-9 to TRBJ1-5, with D unresolved. CDR3 length: 13 residues. Trimming removed 5 bases from V and 11 bases from J, with 16 bases in between. Germline values: CDR1 SEHNR, CDR2 FQNEAQ (reference sequence). This chain's CDR3 is CASSPLDISSQHF. In DNA form, the CDR3 reads TGTGCCAGCAGCCCTCTCGACATCTCCTCCCAGCATTTT.

CDR3 sequence: CASSFSSLPSTDTQYF. CDR3 bases: TGTGCCAGCAGTTTCTCTAGCTTACCTAGCACAGATACGCAGTATTTT. The chain employs TRBV27 and TRBJ2-3; D perhaps matches TRBD2 (5 bases). The V end was cut by 3 bases, the J end by 0 bases, with 13 bases between. This CDR3 comprises 16 residues. Germline assignment: CDR1 MNHEY and CDR2 SMNVEV (reference sequence).

The chain's CDR3 is CASSGQGNYGYTF. CDR3 in DNA: TGTGCCAGCAGTGGACAGGGGAACTATGGCTACACCTTC. This chain joins TRBV6-5 and TRBJ1-2; 9 nucleotides align to TRBD1. This CDR3 is built from 13 residues. Looked up from germline, CDR1 is MNHEY and CDR2 is SVGAGI. Trimming cost V 5 bases and J 2 bases; bases outside gene matches: 0.

The V and J genes are TRBV4-2 and TRBJ2-3; 13 nucleotides agree with TRBD2. Looked up from germline, CDR1 is LGHNA and CDR2 is YNFKEQ. The CDR3 has 15 amino acids. V gave up 4 bases and J gave up 5 bases; unmatched junction bases: 3. DNA of the CDR3: TGTGCCAGCAGCCCGGGACTAGCGGGGCAAGATACGCAGTATTTT. Encoded protein: CASSPGLAGQDTQYF.

The CDR3 DNA is TGTGCCAGCAGCGAATGGACAGGGGGCGGCGAGCAGTACTTC. Translated, it gives CASSEWTGGGEQYF. This chain uses TRBV11-1 with TRBJ2-7, with 11 bases that match TRBD1. Unmatched junction bases numbered 6, after V lost 5 bases and J lost 6 bases. The CDR3 covers 14 residues. The germline V gene encodes CDR1 SGHAT and CDR2 FQDESV (reference sequence).

This chain uses TRBV10-2 with TRBJ1-3, with 11 bases lining up with TRBD1. CDR3 size: 16 residues. The germline V gene has CDR1 WSHSY and CDR2 SAAADI. Trimming removed 8 bases from V and 9 bases from J; junction bases left unmatched: 15. CDR3 sequence: CASCPGQGVVGGTIYF. The CDR3 nucleotides are TGCGCCAGCTGCCCGGGACAGGGGGTCGTAGGGGGCACCATATATTTT.

The chain couples TRBV7-8 to TRBJ2-1; TRBD1 agrees at 8 bases. V lost 4 bases, J lost 9 bases, and 5 bases stayed unmatched. This CDR3 is built from 13 residues. Germline V gene lookup returns CDR1 SGHVS and CDR2 FQNEAQ. CDR3 sequence reads: CASSSDRGGEQFF. The CDR3 DNA is TGTGCCAGCAGCTCCGACAGGGGTGGTGAGCAGTTCTTC.

The rearrangement links TRBV2 to TRBJ1-6; 8 nucleotides line up with TRBD1. CDR3 length: 16 amino acids. CDR1 is SNHLY and CDR2 is FYNNEI in the germline V gene. V shed 1 base and J 6 bases; nucleotides not matched to a gene: 5. The CDR3 spells CASSEVRTGSNSPLHF. As DNA, the CDR3 is TGTGCCAGCAGTGAAGTCCGGACAGGGTCTAATTCACCCCTCCACTTT. Variable domain in full (rest from reference TRBV2 and TRBJ1-6): EPEVTQTPSHQVTQMGQEVILRCVPISNHLYFYWYRQILGQKVEFLVSFYNNEISEKSEIFDDQFSVERPDGSNFTLKIRSTKLEDSAMYFCASSEVRTGSNSPLHFGNGTRLTVT.

The chain combines TRBV30 with TRBJ2-7; 11 bases agree with TRBD2. The CDR3 runs 16 residues. CDR1 is GTSNPN and CDR2 is SVGIG in the germline V gene (reference sequence). V was clipped by 4 bases and J by 1 base; unmatched bases: 9. The DNA of the CDR3 is TGTGCCTGGACCGGGACTAGCGGAACAAAATCCTACGAGCAGTACTTC. This encodes CAWTGTSGTKSYEQYF.

This chain connects TRBV30 to TRBJ2-1; D perhaps matches TRBD2 (6 bases). Trimming cost V 2 bases and J 9 bases, with 26 bases left between them. CDR1 is GTSNPN and CDR2 is SVGIG in the germline V gene (reference sequence). The CDR3 runs to 17 residues. CDR3 loop: CAWSPRLAVFMGVEQFF. CDR3 bases: TGTGCCTGGAGTCCGCGGTTAGCGGTCTTTATGGGAGTTGAGCAGTTCTTC.

The chain is built from TRBV7-2 and TRBJ1-4, with D perhaps matching TRBD1 (6 bases). The CDR3 has 15 amino acids. The germline V gene encodes CDR1 SGHTA and CDR2 FQGNSA. The V and J ends lost 1 base and 8 bases respectively, with 14 bases between them. CDR3 sequence: CASSLERDDREKLFF. The CDR3 DNA reads TGTGCCAGCAGCTTAGAGAGGGATGACAGGGAAAAACTGTTTTTT.

The chain couples TRBV7-2 to TRBJ2-1; a weak D match, TRBD2 (6 bases). The ends were cut back, 5 bases at V and 9 bases at J, with 17 bases in the middle. Germline values: CDR1 SGHTA, CDR2 FQGNSA. The CDR3 extends over 14 amino acids. The CDR3 spells CASSPGTASLEQFF. CDR3 sequence (DNA): TGTGCCAGCAGCCCCGGGACTGCCTCCCTTGAGCAGTTCTTC. Drawing the rest from reference TRBV7-2 and TRBJ2-1, the complete variable domain is GAGVSQSPSNKVTEKGKDVELRCDPISGHTALYWYRQSLGQGLEFLIYFQGNSAPDKSGLPSDRFSAERTGGSVSTLTIQRTQQEDSAVYLCASSPGTASLEQFFGPGTRLTVL.

V is TRBV11-2 and J is TRBJ1-2, with a weak D call TRBD1 (5 bases). With 7 bases removed from V and 6 bases from J, the gap between germline ends came to 21 bases. The CDR3 has 15 amino acids. Germline lookup yields CDR1 SGHAT and CDR2 FQNNGV. This CDR3 is CASTRTRGIMDGYTF. CDR3 sequence (DNA): TGTGCCAGCACCAGAACGCGGGGGATAATGGATGGCTACACCTTC.

The chain uses TRBV10-1 and TRBJ1-2, with TRBD1 matching over 10 bases. Losses at the gene ends were 8 bases for V and 8 bases for J; bases not matched to a gene: 14. This CDR3 is 15 amino acids long. Germline V lookup: CDR1 WNHNN, CDR2 SYGVQD (reference sequence). CDR3 sequence reads: CASSPGQGSIGGYTF. The CDR3 nucleotides read TGCGCCAGCTCTCCGGGACAGGGGAGCATTGGAGGCTACACCTTC.

The rearrangement joins TRBV4-2 to TRBJ2-1; a possible D gene is TRBD2 (5 bases). Trimming stripped 4 bases from V and 5 bases from J, with 12 bases between. The CDR3 length is 14 residues. Germline V gene lookup returns CDR1 LGHNA and CDR2 YNFKEQ. This CDR3 is CASSPVGSNNEQFF. CDR3 coding DNA: TGTGCCAGCAGCCCCGTGGGGAGTAACAATGAGCAGTTCTTC.

This clone was detected a few times. This sequence joins TRBV28 and TRBJ2-7; tentatively, D is TRBD1 (5 bases). CDR3 length equals 14 residues. V dropped 8 bases and J dropped 3 bases, with 17 bases sitting between them. The germline CDR1 and CDR2 sequences are MDHEN and SYDVKM. The CDR3, as DNA: TGTGCCAGCGTTGAACGACAGTCCCGCTACGAGCAGTACTTC. Translated: CASVERQSRYEQYF.

V gene TRBV19 combines with J gene TRBJ2-6; D is perhaps TRBD1 (6 bases). This CDR3 contains 18 residues. From germline, CDR1 is LNHDA and CDR2 SQIVND (reference sequence). Trimming shortened V by 5 bases and J by 0 bases, and 17 bases separated the two germline ends. This CDR3 is CASSASGTTFSGANVLTF. CDR3 coding DNA: TGTGCCAGTAGTGCCTCCGGGACAACTTTCTCTGGGGCCAACGTCCTGACTTTC. The entire variable domain, with the rest obtained from reference TRBV19 and TRBJ2-6, is as follows: DGGITQSPKYLFRKEGQNVTLSCEQNLNHDAMYWYRQDPGQGLRLIYYSQIVNDFQKGDIAEGYSVSREKKESFPLTVTSAQKNPTAFYLCASSASGTTFSGANVLTFGAGSRLTVL.

This clone has just one count. The V gene is TRBV7-9, the J gene TRBJ2-7, with D unclear. The germline V and J ends were trimmed by 4 bases and 6 bases, with 7 bases remaining between them. This CDR3 has 11 amino acids. Looked up from germline, CDR1 is SEHNR and CDR2 is FQNEAQ (reference sequence). Here the CDR3 DNA reads TGTGCCAGCAGCTCCGGTGTCGAGCAGTACTTC. Protein product: CASSSGVEQYF.

Only a few counts were recorded for this clone. The chain links TRBV5-6 to TRBJ2-5; 10 nucleotides agree with TRBD2. This CDR3 is 17 amino acids long. CDR1 and CDR2 (germline): SGHDT, YYEEEE. With V trimmed by 2 bases and J by 5 bases, 12 bases remained unmatched. CDR3 amino acids: CASSFSTGTSAGETQYF. The CDR3 DNA reads as TGTGCCAGCAGCTTCTCCACGGGGACTAGCGCGGGGGAGACCCAGTACTTC.

The chain has TRBV27 and TRBJ1-1, with a possible D match to TRBD1 (5 bases). This CDR3 is 14 amino acids long. V gave up 7 bases and J gave up 2 bases, with 14 bases separating them. CDR1 and CDR2 from the germline V gene are MNHEY and SMNVEV (reference sequence). Written as DNA, the CDR3 is TGTGCCAGCACCCTTCGGGGGGGAAACACTGAAGCTTTCTTT. Translated: CASTLRGGNTEAFF.

This clone was seen a single time. The chain couples TRBV5-6 to TRBJ2-1, with D unclear. V gave up 4 bases and J gave up 0 bases, with 11 bases separating them. The CDR3 is made up of 15 amino acids. Germline loops: CDR1 SGHDT, CDR2 YYEEEE. In nucleotides, the CDR3 is TGTGCCAGCAGCCGTAATATTATCTCCTACAATGAGCAGTTCTTC. This codes for CASSRNIISYNEQFF.